This entry lists 30 T cell receptor beta chains sequenced from one sample in a study of blood T cell repertoires in COVID-19 (dated by TCRdb to 2018 to 2020). Library method: the immunoSEQ multiplex PCR assay. Entries here come from immuneACCESS through TCRdb and include only in-frame sequences with V and J called. Some clones fail to appear in such tables; in the studies checked, an unresolved V gene covers under half of the shortfall, and the cause of the remainder is unknown. For this sample there are roughly 91,000 clones; roughly 80% appear just once. About 11% of the sample lies in the top ten. The sequenced material came from peripheral blood. These receptors came from a man aged 65-85 years with acute or convalescent COVID-19.

The genes are TRBV7-9 and TRBJ1-1; no definite D call. Germline V gives CDR1 SEHNR, CDR2 FQNEAQ (reference sequence). This CDR3 spans 11 amino acids. Trimming cost V 0 bases and J 11 bases, with 7 bases left between them. This CDR3 is CASSLAGRAFF. CDR3 DNA sequence: TGTGCCAGCAGCTTAGCAGGGAGGGCTTTCTTT.

This clone turned up a few times. The chain employs TRBV5-5 and TRBJ1-1; 7 bases align to TRBD1. V trimming: 3 bases; J trimming: 10 bases; junction bases outside the gene matches: 9. CDR3 length equals 13 residues. CDR1 is SGHKS, CDR2 YYEKEE, per germline (reference sequence). The CDR3 DNA sequence: TGTGCCAGCAGCTCCCGGGACAGATTGAGAGCTTTCTTT. As protein: CASSSRDRLRAFF.

The chain joins TRBV5-1 to TRBJ1-3, with D possibly being TRBD1 (6 bases). CDR1 is SGHRS and CDR2 is YFSETQ in the germline V gene. The CDR3 covers 15 residues. Trimming stripped 0 bases from V and 1 base from J, with 8 bases between. CDR3 amino acids: CASSLGGGSGNTIYF. The CDR3 nucleotides read TGCGCCAGCAGCTTGGGAGGGGGATCTGGAAACACCATATATTTT. The full variable domain, with the rest looked up from reference TRBV5-1 and TRBJ1-3, is KAGVTQTPRYLIKTRGQQVTLSCSPISGHRSVSWYQQTPGQGLQFLFEYFSETQRNKGNFPGRFSGRQFSNSRSEMNVSTLELGDSALYLCASSLGGGSGNTIYFGEGSWLTVV.

This chain connects TRBV19 to TRBJ2-7; D is undetermined. The CDR3 is 15 residues long. Germline CDR1 and CDR2: LNHDA and SQIVND (reference sequence). Trimming removed 7 bases at V and 0 bases at J, with 16 bases between. CDR3 amino acids: CASKPSQRSSYEQYF. In DNA, the CDR3 is TGTGCCAGTAAGCCCTCACAGAGAAGCTCCTACGAGCAGTACTTC.

The chain employs TRBV27 and TRBJ2-2; D is ambiguous. V lost 0 bases and J lost 7, with 6 bases in between. The CDR3 spans 13 residues. Germline loops: CDR1 MNHEY, CDR2 SMNVEV (reference sequence). For the CDR3, the DNA is TGTGCCAGCAGTTTATCCGGGTTCGGGGAGCTGTTTTTT. Translating it yields CASSLSGFGELFF.

The V gene is TRBV11-2, the J gene TRBJ2-7, with D maybe TRBD1 (5 bases). Germline lookup yields CDR1 SGHAT and CDR2 FQNNGV. Trimming cost V 1 base and J 3 bases, with 7 bases left between them. The CDR3 has 13 amino acids. The CDR3 DNA follows: TGTGCCAGCAGCTTAGGGACAAACTACGAGCAGTACTTC. Encoded protein: CASSLGTNYEQYF. Using reference TRBV11-2 and TRBJ2-7 for the parts outside the CDR3, the full variable domain is EAGVAQSPRYKIIEKRQSVAFWCNPISGHATLYWYQQILGQGPKLLIQFQNNGVVDDSQLPKDRFSAERLKGVDSTLKIQPAKLEDSAVYLCASSLGTNYEQYFGPGTRLTVT.

This chain connects TRBV5-6 to TRBJ1-2, with D possibly being TRBD1 (5 bases). The V end lost 2 bases, the J end lost 8 bases, and 13 bases lay between the germline ends. Germline CDR1 is SGHDT and CDR2 is YYEEEE. This CDR3 contains 13 residues. The CDR3 is CASSFWQGGGYTF. Written as DNA, the CDR3 is TGTGCCAGCAGCTTTTGGCAGGGAGGCGGCTACACCTTC.

V is TRBV24-1 and J is TRBJ2-1, with 7 nucleotides matching TRBD1. The CDR3 is 16 amino acids. Looked up from germline, CDR1 is KGHDR and CDR2 is SFDVKD. Losses at the gene ends were 6 bases for V and 0 bases for J; bases not matched to a gene: 7. CDR3 region: CATSPSTGSSYNEQFF. The DNA for the CDR3 is TGTGCCACCAGTCCATCGACAGGGAGCTCCTACAATGAGCAGTTCTTC.

In its sample, this clone was seen a few times. The chain couples TRBV18 to TRBJ2-7; TRBD1 might be the D (6 bases). V lost 3 bases to trimming and J lost 0 bases, with 24 bases between them. The CDR3 runs to 19 residues. In germline, CDR1 is KGHSH, CDR2 LQKENI. The CDR3, as DNA: TGTGCCAGCTCACCGCTACGGACAGACCTTTTGGATTTCTCCTACGAGCAGTACTTC. It specifies CASSPLRTDLLDFSYEQYF. The variable domain in full, completed from reference TRBV18 and TRBJ2-7, reads NAGVMQNPRHLVRRRGQEARLRCSPMKGHSHVYWYRQLPEEGLKFMVYLQKENIIDESGMPKERFSAEFPKEGPSILRIQQVVRGDSAAYFCASSPLRTDLLDFSYEQYFGPGTRLTVT.

The rearrangement joins TRBV10-2 to TRBJ1-2; 8 bases align to TRBD1. CDR1 is WSHSY and CDR2 is SAAADI in the germline V gene. Germline trimming cut 0 bases from V and 7 bases from J; bases unmatched to any gene: 7. CDR3 length: 15 amino acids. As DNA, the CDR3 is TGCGCCAGCAGTGAGTCGGGCAGGGGGCTTCTTGGCTACACCTTC. Translating it yields CASSESGRGLLGYTF.

V usage is TRBV5-1 and J usage is TRBJ2-7, with 9 nucleotides matching TRBD1. The germline gives CDR1 SGHRS, CDR2 YFSETQ. The CDR3 is 15 residues long. The V segment lost 3 bases and the J segment 6 bases; nucleotides outside the gene matches: 10. The CDR3 protein is CASSCPEGQGFEQYV. CDR3 DNA: TGCGCCAGCAGCTGCCCCGAGGGACAGGGATTCGAGCAGTACGTC.

V is TRBV27 and J is TRBJ2-6; D is perhaps TRBD1 (5 bases). CDR3 size: 16 residues. Germline V gives CDR1 MNHEY, CDR2 SMNVEV (reference sequence). V shed 7 bases and J shed 3 bases, with 16 bases lying between them. The CDR3 sequence: CASKGAGRIGANVLTF. CDR3 in DNA: TGTGCCAGCAAAGGGGCAGGGCGGATTGGGGCCAACGTCCTGACTTTC.

The CDR3 region has the DNA TGTGCCAGCAGCTTCGGGGGTGACCAGCCCCAGCATTTT. This sequence encodes CASSFGGDQPQHF. The chain uses TRBV7-9 and TRBJ1-5, with D tentatively TRBD1 (5 bases). CDR1 and CDR2 (germline): SEHNR, FQNEAQ (reference sequence). The CDR3 is made up of 13 amino acids. V lost 3 bases to trimming and J lost 7 bases, with 10 bases between them.

The CDR3 is CASTGTPGGGETQYF. The CDR3 DNA follows: TGTGCCAGCACCGGGACCCCGGGGGGTGGAGAGACCCAGTACTTC. This chain uses TRBV28 with TRBJ2-5; 7 nucleotides align to TRBD2. From germline, CDR1 is MDHEN and CDR2 SYDVKM. Trimming at V came to 7 bases and at J to 4 bases, leaving 12 bases not matched to a gene. The CDR3 runs to 15 residues.

This sequence joins TRBV29-1 and TRBJ1-2; 9 nucleotides align to TRBD1. The CDR3 has 13 amino acids. Germline loops: CDR1 SQVTM, CDR2 ANQGSEA. The junction had 5 bases not matched to a gene; V was cut back by 1 base and J by 8 bases. For the CDR3, the DNA is TGCAGCGTTGAAGCTCGACAGGGGGGCGGCTACACCTTC. Translated, it gives CSVEARQGGGYTF. The variable domain in full, with the rest retrieved from reference TRBV29-1 and TRBJ1-2, is SAVISQKPSRDICQRGTSLTIQCQVDSQVTMMFWYRQQPGQSLTLIATANQGSEATYESGFVIDKFPISRPNLTFSTLTVSNMSPEDSSIYLCSVEARQGGGYTFGSGTRLTVV.

In this sample, this clone turned up many times. The CDR3 loop is CASSQGAGQGVYEQFF. The DNA for the CDR3 is TGTGCCAGCAGCCAAGGGGCAGGGCAAGGGGTGTATGAGCAGTTCTTC. The rearrangement joins TRBV4-2 to TRBJ2-1; possible D gene TRBD1, 5 bases. Trimming left V 1 base short and J 8 bases short, with 18 bases between. Germline-derived CDR1 and CDR2 are LGHNA and YNFKEQ. The length of the CDR3 is 16 residues.

CDR3 nucleotide sequence: TGTGCCATCAGCCGAGGGGTTGGCGGGGGGGCCGACAATGAGCAGTTCTTC. It translates to CAISRGVGGGADNEQFF. The chain is built from TRBV10-3 and TRBJ2-1; 9 bases align to TRBD2. Looked up from germline, CDR1 is ENHRY and CDR2 is SYGVKD. This CDR3 is 17 amino acids long. J gave up 5 bases and V 6 bases, and 14 bases lay outside the gene matches.

The chain couples TRBV7-2 to TRBJ2-1; D may be TRBD1 (6 bases). The V end was cut by 1 base, the J end by 5 bases, with 18 bases between. Germline loops: CDR1 SGHTA, CDR2 FQGNSA. CDR3 size: 17 residues. The chain's CDR3 is CASSLGLGGHLNNEQFF. The CDR3 DNA follows: TGTGCCAGCAGCTTAGGACTTGGGGGCCACCTTAACAATGAGCAGTTCTTC.

The genes are TRBV7-9 and TRBJ2-1; 11 bases agree with TRBD2. The V segment lost 2 bases and the J segment 10 bases; nucleotides outside the gene matches: 7. CDR3 length: 15 amino acids. Germline V gene lookup returns CDR1 SEHNR and CDR2 FQNEAQ (reference sequence). Here the CDR3 reads CASSLISGGAREQFF. CDR3 coding DNA: TGTGCCAGCAGCTTAATTAGCGGGGGGGCCAGGGAGCAGTTCTTC.

This clone was picked up a small number of times. This sequence joins TRBV6-6 and TRBJ1-2, with 7 nucleotides matching TRBD1. V was clipped by 6 bases and J by 8 bases; unmatched bases: 9. The CDR3 runs to 13 residues. Germline CDR1 reads MNHNY; CDR2 reads SVGAGI (reference sequence). The CDR3 nucleotides are TGTGCCAGCAGCCGGGACAGTTCGAACGGCTACACCTTC. This sequence encodes CASSRDSSNGYTF.

This chain uses TRBV24-1 with TRBJ2-1; 9 bases map to TRBD2. V shed 5 bases and J 5 bases; nucleotides not matched to a gene: 6. The CDR3 is 15 amino acids. Looked up from germline, CDR1 is KGHDR and CDR2 is SFDVKD. The CDR3 region is CATSAVAGGHNEQFF. The DNA for the CDR3 is TGTGCCACCAGTGCGGTCGCGGGGGGGCACAATGAGCAGTTCTTC.

The chain combines TRBV2 with TRBJ2-2; TRBD2 aligns across 11 bases. V lost 7 bases and J lost 4; bases outside the gene matches: 5. Germline CDR1 and CDR2: SNHLY and FYNNEI. The CDR3 has 15 residues. The CDR3 DNA reads TGTGCCAGCATACTAGCGGGGGACCCCACCGGGGAGCTGTTTTTT. Translated, it gives CASILAGDPTGELFF.

The gene calls are TRBV24-1 and TRBJ1-5; possibly TRBD1 for D (5 bases). Germline CDR1 is KGHDR and CDR2 is SFDVKD. Trimming shortened V by 0 bases and J by 0 bases, and 17 bases separated the two germline ends. The CDR3 has 19 amino acids. The CDR3 nucleotides read TGTGCCACCAGTGATTTGAGGCAGGGCGGGGAGTATAGCAATCAGCCCCAGCATTTT. As protein: CATSDLRQGGEYSNQPQHF.

The J gene is TRBJ2-2, the V gene TRBV11-2; D might be TRBD1 (5 bases). The V gene lost 1 base and the J gene lost 1 base, with 10 bases spanning the gap. The V gene's germline CDR1 is SGHAT and CDR2 FQNNGV. The CDR3 has 16 amino acids. The CDR3 protein is CASSLVGRLNTGELFF. CDR3 bases: TGTGCCAGCAGCTTAGTGGGGCGGCTGAACACCGGGGAGCTGTTTTTT.

The chain recombines TRBV11-2 with TRBJ2-2; D call uncertain. The CDR3 is 13 amino acids. Germline loops: CDR1 SGHAT, CDR2 FQNNGV. Between the trimmed V and J ends, which lost 5 bases and 1 base, there was a span of 5 bases. The DNA of the CDR3 is TGTGCCAGCAGCCAGATGAACACCGGGGAGCTGTTTTTT. Translation: CASSQMNTGELFF.

This rearrangement joins TRBV28 to TRBJ1-3; D gene unclear. The CDR3 totals 16 residues. The ends were cut back, 5 bases at V and 0 bases at J, with 14 bases in the middle. CDR1 is MDHEN, CDR2 SYDVKM, per germline. The DNA for the CDR3 is TGTGCCAGCAGTCGCCCGACTCCTAGCTCTGGAAACACCATATATTTT. Its protein product is CASSRPTPSSGNTIYF.

The chain uses TRBV4-2 and TRBJ2-3; 10 bases align to TRBD1. The CDR3 length is 14 residues. The V and J ends lost 1 base and 12 bases, in that order; junction bases with no gene match: 7. The germline gives CDR1 LGHNA, CDR2 YNFKEQ. CDR3 DNA: TGTGCCAGCAGCCAAGGACAGGGGGCGGGTACACAGTATTTT. Translation: CASSQGQGAGTQYF.

The rearrangement uses TRBV2 and TRBJ1-3; D gene ambiguous. This CDR3 contains 15 residues. V was shortened by 6 bases and J by 0 bases, with 12 bases between the two germline ends. The germline V gene has CDR1 SNHLY and CDR2 FYNNEI. CDR3 residues: CASRPKDFSGNTIYF. As DNA, the CDR3 is TGTGCCAGCAGGCCTAAGGACTTCTCTGGAAACACCATATATTTT. The full variable domain, with the rest looked up from reference TRBV2 and TRBJ1-3, is EPEVTQTPSHQVTQMGQEVILRCVPISNHLYFYWYRQILGQKVEFLVSFYNNEISEKSEIFDDQFSVERPDGSNFTLKIRSTKLEDSAMYFCASRPKDFSGNTIYFGEGSWLTVV.

This clone occurred a few times. V usage is TRBV2 and J usage is TRBJ1-3; D remains ambiguous. The V gene's germline CDR1 is SNHLY and CDR2 FYNNEI. V was clipped by 2 bases and J by 0 bases, with 5 bases between them. CDR3 length: 14 residues. The CDR3 loop reads CASSENYSGNTIYF. The CDR3, as DNA: TGTGCCAGCAGTGAAAACTACTCTGGAAACACCATATATTTT.

This chain connects TRBV12-3 or TRBV12-4 to TRBJ1-2, with D possibly being TRBD1 (5 bases). The CDR3 totals 13 residues. The germline V and J ends were trimmed by 8 bases and 0 bases, with 10 bases remaining between them. The CDR3 here is CASARDSNYGYTF. In DNA form, the CDR3 reads TGTGCCAGCGCCCGGGACTCTAACTATGGCTACACCTTC.